These 32 T cell receptor beta chains share one sample of origin, sequenced in a study of shared clonotypes between healthy human individuals. TCRdb keeps only in-frame clones here, not all; method: immunoSEQ multiplex PCR. The data show about 1.1 million clones, with 70% to 85% seen just once and 0.89% held by the top ten. The sequenced sample consisted of memory CD4+ T cells from PBMCs. Subset: CD45RA-negative fraction. These receptor sequences come from a man aged 18-30 years in good health. Some clones in this sample may be carry-over from other donors' samples.

The rearrangement uses TRBV10-1 and TRBJ1-2; a weak D match, TRBD1 (6 bases). This CDR3 is 16 amino acids long. Trimming cost V 5 bases and J 0 bases, with 16 bases left between them. Germline V gene data show CDR1 as WNHNN and CDR2 as SYGVQD (reference sequence). The CDR3: CASSLTDRKSNYGYTF. Here the CDR3 DNA reads TGCGCCAGCAGTTTAACCGACAGGAAATCTAACTATGGCTACACCTTC.

The rearrangement uses TRBV5-4 and TRBJ2-7; possibly TRBD2 for D (6 bases). Trimming pared 4 bases from V and 3 bases from J, leaving 14 bases between. Germline V gene data show CDR1 as SGHNT and CDR2 as YYREEE (reference sequence). The CDR3 runs to 14 residues. In DNA form, the CDR3 reads TGTGCCAGCAGCCTAGGGAGGAATAGCTACGAGCAGTACTTC. This translates into CASSLGRNSYEQYF.

The chain links TRBV6-5 to TRBJ1-2; 9 bases line up with TRBD1. The CDR3 spans 15 residues. The V gene end was trimmed by 6 bases and the J gene end by 2 bases; junction bases not matched to a gene: 7. CDR1 and CDR2 from the germline V gene are MNHEY and SVGAGI. The CDR3, as DNA: TGTGCCAGCAGCCGACCCGGGACAGGGAACTATGGCTACACCTTC. Translated, it gives CASSRPGTGNYGYTF.

The chain carries TRBV9 and TRBJ2-3, with TRBD1 matching over 10 bases. Per germline, CDR1 SGDLS and CDR2 YYNGEE. The junction had 7 bases not matched to a gene; V was cut back by 3 bases and J by 3 bases. CDR3 length: 16 residues. The CDR3 here is CASSASGTGETDTQYF. The CDR3 region has the DNA TGTGCCAGCAGCGCGTCCGGGACAGGGGAAACAGATACGCAGTATTTT.

The chain recombines TRBV9 with TRBJ2-4; 11 nucleotides agree with TRBD2. This CDR3 region has 18 residues. The V and J ends lost 3 bases and 0 bases, in that order; junction bases with no gene match: 8. Per germline, CDR1 SGDLS and CDR2 YYNGEE. The CDR3 region has the DNA TGTGCCAGCAGCGGGGCCGGGACTAGCGGAATAGCCAAAAACATTCAGTACTTC. Encoded protein: CASSGAGTSGIAKNIQYF.

This clone was detected only a few times. This chain joins TRBV10-3 and TRBJ1-2; no clear D. The germline CDR1 and CDR2 sequences are ENHRY and SYGVKD. This CDR3 contains 13 residues. The V end was cut by 2 bases, the J end by 0 bases, with 4 bases between. CDR3 sequence reads: CAISEDPNYGYTF. The DNA of the CDR3 is TGTGCCATCAGTGAGGACCCTAACTATGGCTACACCTTC.

A remark on this clone: This sample includes further DNA sequences coding for the same CDR3. Written as DNA, the CDR3 is TGTGCCAGCAGTCCCGGGACAGGCGGCGAGACCCAGTACTTC. Amino acids: CASSPGTGGETQYF. The chain has TRBV27 and TRBJ2-5; 8 bases align to TRBD1. Germline V gives CDR1 MNHEY, CDR2 SMNVEV (reference sequence). V shed 5 bases, J shed 5 bases, and the junction held 7 bases outside the gene matches. The length of the CDR3 is 14 residues.

V is TRBV18 and J is TRBJ1-2; D possibly corresponds to TRBD1 (5 bases). Trimming took 2 bases from V and 4 from J, leaving 11 bases between them. The CDR3 runs 14 residues. Germline CDR1 reads KGHSH; CDR2 reads LQKENI. This CDR3 reads CASSPIDSSYGYTF. The CDR3, as DNA: TGTGCCAGCTCACCAATCGACAGCTCCTATGGCTACACCTTC.

This chain connects TRBV29-1 to TRBJ2-1, with 7 bases fitting TRBD1. Trimming took 7 bases from V and 8 from J; bases not matched to a gene: 14. The V gene's germline CDR1 is SQVTM and CDR2 ANQGSEA. There are 14 residues in the CDR3. Written as DNA, the CDR3 is TGCAGCGCCTCGGACAGGCCTGGCGGCGATGAGCAGTTCTTC. This codes for CSASDRPGGDEQFF.

V gene TRBV10-3 combines with J gene TRBJ2-3; 15 nucleotides align to TRBD2. Germline V gene sequence: CDR1 ENHRY, CDR2 SYGVKD. The CDR3 is 16 amino acids. After removal of 6 bases from V and 4 bases from J, the junction contained 5 bases not matched to a gene. The CDR3 loop is CAISWTSGRVSDTQYF. In nucleotides, the CDR3 is TGTGCCATCAGCTGGACTAGCGGGAGGGTGTCAGATACGCAGTATTTT.

This sequence joins TRBV27 and TRBJ1-4, with 7 bases fitting TRBD1. Trimming took 2 bases from V and 6 from J; bases not matched to a gene: 6. This CDR3 is built from 15 residues. In germline, CDR1 is MNHEY, CDR2 SMNVEV (reference sequence). The CDR3 DNA is TGTGCCAGCAGTTTAACGACAGGGTTTTATGAAAAACTGTTTTTT. It encodes CASSLTTGFYEKLFF.

The chain uses TRBV6-6 and TRBJ2-5; D is uncertain. Trimming left V 7 bases short and J 3 bases short, with 18 bases between. From germline, CDR1 is MNHNY and CDR2 SVGAGI (reference sequence). The CDR3 has 15 amino acids. CDR3 coding DNA: TGTGCCAGCAACCCTCGCGTGGGTGCTAAAGAGACCCAGTACTTC. This sequence encodes CASNPRVGAKETQYF.

The gene calls are TRBV19 and TRBJ2-2; 8 positions agree with TRBD1. The V and J ends lost 7 bases and 5 bases, in that order; junction bases with no gene match: 9. CDR1 is LNHDA, CDR2 SQIVND, per germline (reference sequence). This CDR3 is built from 15 residues. The CDR3: CASIGRQGSTGELFF. For the CDR3, the DNA is TGTGCCAGTATAGGTAGACAGGGGTCTACCGGGGAGCTGTTTTTT.

The chain joins TRBV6-4 to TRBJ2-7, with TRBD1 as a possible D gene (6 bases). CDR1 and CDR2 from the germline V gene are MRHNA and SNTAGT. V lost 7 bases and J 1 base, leaving 8 bases between the germline ends. This CDR3 spans 12 amino acids. The CDR3 reads CASTDSSYEQYF. The CDR3 bases are TGTGCCAGCACGGACAGTTCCTACGAGCAGTACTTC.

This chain connects TRBV13 to TRBJ2-2; D remains ambiguous. The germline gives CDR1 PRHDT, CDR2 FYEKMQ (reference sequence). V gave up 5 bases and J gave up 0 bases, with 22 bases separating them. This CDR3 region has 19 residues. The CDR3 nucleotides read TGTGCCAGCAGCCCAAACCCCTACACAGTTGACGCGAACACCGGGGAGCTGTTTTTT. Its protein is CASSPNPYTVDANTGELFF.

J is TRBJ1-5 and V is TRBV28; D unclear. This CDR3 comprises 14 residues. Germline CDR1 MDHEN, CDR2 SYDVKM. V lost 2 bases, J lost 4 bases, and 9 bases lay in between. CDR3 nucleotides: TGTGCCAGCAGTTTACGGCACCTGAATCAGCCCCAGCATTTT. This gives the protein CASSLRHLNQPQHF. Full variable domain (outside the CDR3, taken from reference TRBV28 and TRBJ1-5): DVKVTQSSRYLVKRTGEKVFLECVQDMDHENMFWYRQDPGLGLRLIYFSYDVKMKEKGDIPEGYSVSREKKERFSLILESASTNQTSMYLCASSLRHLNQPQHFGDGTRLSIL.

The chain links TRBV5-1 to TRBJ1-2; 10 positions agree with TRBD1. Germline V lookup: CDR1 SGHRS, CDR2 YFSETQ. The CDR3 length is 14 residues. Trimming removed 6 bases from V and 2 bases from J; junction bases left unmatched: 4. CDR3 region: CASTRDRGNYGYTF. In DNA form, the CDR3 reads TGCGCCAGCACCCGGGACAGGGGCAACTATGGCTACACCTTC.

In its sample, this clone was seen once. The CDR3 DNA sequence: TGTGCCAGCAGCTTAGGGGGGCTGGGGGGCGAGCAGTACTTC. As protein: CASSLGGLGGEQYF. The chain uses TRBV7-2 and TRBJ2-7; D possibly matches TRBD1 or TRBD2 (6 bases each). CDR3 length: 14 amino acids. Between the trimmed V and J ends, which lost 1 base and 6 bases, there was a span of 13 bases. Germline values: CDR1 SGHTA, CDR2 FQGNSA.

This rearrangement joins TRBV7-6 to TRBJ2-5, with TRBD2 matching over 14 bases. Germline CDR1 and CDR2: SGHVS and FNYEAQ. This CDR3 is 18 amino acids long. The ends lost 5 bases at V and 3 bases at J; junction bases unmatched: 11. The CDR3 sequence is CASSPGLAGAAGEETQYF. For the CDR3, the DNA is TGTGCCAGCAGCCCGGGACTAGCGGGAGCTGCCGGCGAAGAGACCCAGTACTTC.

This clone was counted only a few times. Other DNA sequences in this sample translate to the same CDR3. The chain is built from TRBV7-2 and TRBJ1-5; the D gene is possibly TRBD1 (6 bases). Germline CDR1 is SGHTA and CDR2 is FQGNSA. The CDR3 covers 13 residues. Trimming left V 3 bases short and J 5 bases short, with 8 bases between. CDR3 nucleotides: TGTGCCAGCAGCTTCGCAGGGGATCAGCCCCAGCATTTT. Translated: CASSFAGDQPQHF.

The V call is TRBV1, the J call TRBJ2-7; TRBD2 is the table's D call and was not checked against the DNA. TRBV1 is tagged as a pseudogene. The CDR3 has 15 amino acids. CDR3 coding DNA: TGCACCAGCAGCCAAAGAGTAGGGGGGGGCTACGAGCAGTACTTC. Translating gives CTSSQRVGGGYEQYF.

This chain links TRBV28 with TRBJ1-3, with D unresolved. In germline, CDR1 is MDHEN, CDR2 SYDVKM. V shed 2 bases and J shed 5 bases, with 13 bases lying between them. The CDR3 contains 15 residues. The CDR3 sequence is CASSLGLTLRNTIYF. The CDR3 DNA sequence: TGTGCCAGCAGTTTAGGTTTAACACTCAGAAACACCATATATTTT.

This chain links TRBV28 with TRBJ1-5; no firm D call. The germline gives CDR1 MDHEN, CDR2 SYDVKM. V was shortened by 10 bases and J by 5 bases, with 15 bases between the two germline ends. The CDR3 has 13 amino acids. The CDR3 loop reads CAIQPQRDQPQHF. CDR3 bases: TGTGCCATCCAGCCCCAAAGGGATCAGCCCCAGCATTTT.

V is TRBV7-7 and J is TRBJ2-5; 13 nucleotides match TRBD2. The germline V gene has CDR1 SSHAT and CDR2 FNYEAQ (reference sequence). This CDR3 spans 16 amino acids. J lost 5 bases, V lost 5 bases, and 8 bases had no gene match. CDR3 nucleotides: TGTGCCAGCAGCGAACGACTAGCGGGAGGCAAGGAGACCCAGTACTTC. Amino acid sequence: CASSERLAGGKETQYF. The full variable domain, its missing parts supplied by reference TRBV7-7 and TRBJ2-5, is GAGVSQSPRYKVTKRGQDVTLRCDPISSHATLYWYQQALGQGPEFLTYFNYEAQPDKSGLPSDRFSAERPEGSISTLTIQRTEQRDSAMYRCASSERLAGGKETQYFGPGTRLLVL.

The chain employs TRBV6-1 and TRBJ1-5; D gene ambiguous. V lost 5 bases to trimming and J lost 1 base, with 12 bases between them. Germline CDR1 and CDR2: MNHNS and SASEGT. CDR3 length: 15 residues. CDR3 sequence: CASSQLGVSNQPQHF. The CDR3 bases are TGTGCCAGCAGTCAACTCGGGGTAAGCAATCAGCCCCAGCATTTT.

This clone has more than one count but fewer than ten. The genes are TRBV5-1 and TRBJ2-1; no clear D gene. CDR3 length equals 15 residues. The germline V and J ends were trimmed by 0 bases and 4 bases, with 11 bases remaining between them. Germline CDR1 and CDR2: SGHRS and YFSETQ. CDR3 in amino acids: CASSLVRDIYNEQFF. CDR3 nucleotide sequence: TGCGCCAGCAGCTTGGTACGAGACATTTACAATGAGCAGTTCTTC.

This chain uses TRBV11-3 with TRBJ2-1; maybe TRBD1 (6 bases). Germline values: CDR1 SGHNT, CDR2 YENEEA. The V and J ends lost 0 bases and 7 bases respectively, with 7 bases between them. The CDR3 consists of 13 residues. CDR3 sequence (DNA): TGTGCCAGCAGCTTAGAGGGGGCGAATGAGCAGTTCTTC. Translating gives CASSLEGANEQFF. Supplemented by reference TRBV11-3 and TRBJ2-1, the full variable domain reads EAGVVQSPRYKIIEKKQPVAFWCNPISGHNTLYWYLQNLGQGPELLIRYENEEAVDDSQLPKDRFSAERLKGVDSTLKIQPAELGDSAVYLCASSLEGANEQFFGPGTRLTVL.

This clone was found once. This rearrangement joins TRBV7-9 to TRBJ2-3, with 8 bases lining up with TRBD2. V lost 2 bases to trimming and J lost 8 bases; unmatched junction nucleotides: 9. Germline CDR1 SEHNR, CDR2 FQNEAQ (reference sequence). The CDR3 extends over 15 amino acids. The CDR3 here is CASSLRREGPRTQYF. DNA of the CDR3: TGTGCCAGCAGCTTACGTCGGGAGGGCCCTCGTACGCAGTATTTT.

About this clone: The same CDR3 arises from other DNA sequences in this sample as well. The rearrangement uses TRBV5-1 and TRBJ1-3; D gene uncertain. Per germline, CDR1 SGHRS and CDR2 YFSETQ. CDR3 length equals 15 residues. Deletions cut 4 bases from V and 0 bases from J, with 11 bases between. CDR3 residues: CASSADGSSGNTIYF. CDR3 bases: TGCGCCAGCAGCGCCGACGGGAGCTCTGGAAACACCATATATTTT.

This chain uses TRBV12-5 with TRBJ2-1; 7 nucleotides line up with TRBD1. CDR1 is LGHNT, CDR2 FRNRAP, per germline. J gave up 7 bases and V 2 bases, and 8 bases lay outside the gene matches. CDR3 length: 15 residues. The CDR3, as DNA: TGTGCTAGTGGTTTGTTCGAGGGGGCGAGGAATGAGCAGTTCTTC. Translation gives CASGLFEGARNEQFF.

This rearrangement joins TRBV20-1 to TRBJ1-2; the D gene is possibly TRBD1 (5 bases). Germline loops: CDR1 DFQATT, CDR2 SNEGSKA (reference sequence). There are 11 residues in the CDR3. V lost 3 bases and J lost 4, with 6 bases in between. The CDR3 DNA is TGCAGTGCTAGGGGGCGCTATGGCTACACCTTC. Its translation is CSARGRYGYTF.

J is TRBJ2-1 and V is TRBV11-2; D perhaps matches TRBD2 (6 bases). Germline assignment: CDR1 SGHAT and CDR2 FQNNGV. V was trimmed by 3 bases and J by 9 bases, leaving 15 bases between them. The CDR3 spans 14 residues. CDR3 region: CASSFREKRLEQFF. In nucleotides, the CDR3 is TGTGCCAGCAGCTTCCGGGAGAAGCGACTTGAGCAGTTCTTC.